This TCR beta chain was sequenced for a study of blood T cell repertoires in COVID-19. Background on the study: In each case, the material was cDNA or gDNA derived from T cells, B-cell-depleted T cells, or PBMCs.

The V gene lost 6 bases and the J gene lost 1 base, with 10 bases spanning the gap. The germline V gene has CDR1 SQVTM and CDR2 ANQGSEA. The CDR3 length is 12 residues. In the source study's methods: Researchers report that nucleated cell counts were estimated from reference gene primer amplification. This table comes from immunoSEQ multiplex PCR, and its TCRdb copy is limited to in-frame clones, with some not included. V and J calls and clone size are given by that table; D and trimming were obtained from the DNA. The profile shows about 140,000 clones, 81% of them singletons. Sample: peripheral blood. This rearrangement joins TRBV29-1 to TRBJ2-7; the D gene is possibly TRBD1 (6 bases). The sequence derives from a human donor in a cohort sampled during active COVID-19. The CDR3 DNA reads TGCAGCGTCGGACAGTTGTCCTACGAGCAGTACTTC. Its translation is CSVGQLSYEQYF.